The clone carrying this TCR beta chain was counted only a few times. The limits of the CDR3 on the DNA are not certain, so only TCRdb's listed CDR3 is given. The CDR3 region is 13 residues in length, termini included. Germline-derived CDR1 and CDR2 are MNHEY and SVGAGI. This sample was included in a study of T-cell memory formation after mild COVID-19. MiXCR, applied by TCRdb to the 5' RACE reads, yields one record per CDR3 protein. Of some 210,000 distinct CDR3 sequences in the sample, over 9.5% were seen once. The chain joins TRBV6-5 to TRBJ1-6. This clonotype was sampled from a man aged 18 to 35 who had mild COVID-19 (a few samples of this study predate the infection). Cell type and time point are not known. The sample was PBMCs or a T cell subset sorted from them (not recorded which). This chain's CDR3 is CASSYTFGSPLHF.